This T cell receptor beta chain emerged from a study of blood T cell repertoires in COVID-19. Study background: Donors in the United States, Italy and Spain gave samples during acute or convalescent COVID-19.

Original handling: Reference gene primers were amplified, and this amplification served to estimate nucleated cell counts. Repertoires were generated with immunoSEQ multiplex PCR, while TCRdb's copy carries only in-frame clones and drops some. V, J and clone size derive from that table, while D and trimming were established from the DNA sequence. The profile shows 34,000 or so clones, 90% to 95% of them singletons. This clone has only a few counts. Germline lookup yields CDR1 KGHSH and CDR2 LQKENI. The CDR3 length is 13 residues. Between the trimmed V and J ends, which lost 3 bases and 0 bases, there was a span of 5 bases.

The J gene is TRBJ1-1, the V gene TRBV18; D uncertain. The sample comprised peripheral blood. The source of this sequence is a man aged 60 to 69 with active or convalescent COVID-19. Here the CDR3 DNA reads TGTGCCAGCTCACCGGACTTGAACACTGAAGCTTTCTTT. Translation gives CASSPDLNTEAFF.